These 9 T cell receptor beta chains came from one sample sequenced in a study of T-cell reconstitution after alpha-beta-depleted transplantation in children. Unique molecular identifiers were incorporated during preparation of the TCRbeta library. A single record per CDR3 protein comes from TCRdb applying MiXCR to the PCR reads. Of a few hundred thousand distinct CDR3 sequences listed, 20% to 30% are singletons. Material: PBMCs, obtained before TCRalphabeta/CD19-depleted stem cell transplant. The receptors here all came from a boy in the first two years of life with Wiskott-Aldrich syndrome, due to receive a stem cell transplant.

The V gene is TRBV19, the J gene TRBJ2-1; 9 nucleotides match TRBD2. This CDR3 region has 13 residues. Germline loops: CDR1 LNHDA, CDR2 SQIVND (reference sequence). V trimming: 3 bases; J trimming: 6 bases; junction bases outside the gene matches: 0. The CDR3 region has the DNA TGTGCCAGTAGTATGGGACTAGCCAATGAGCAGTTCTTC. This translates into CASSMGLANEQFF.

This chain uses TRBV20-1 with TRBJ2-3, with 10 bases lining up with TRBD2. Germline V gives CDR1 DFQATT, CDR2 SNEGSKA (reference sequence). The junction had 10 bases not matched to a gene; V was cut back by 5 bases and J by 8 bases. The CDR3 loop spans 14 amino acids. The CDR3 DNA reads as TGCAGTGCTGCCAGCGGGAGGGCCATCGTTACGCAGTATTTT. Translation gives CSAASGRAIVTQYF.

This clonotype was detected only a few times. The chain links TRBV28 to TRBJ1-5; 8 bases are a match to TRBD1. V lost 8 bases to trimming and J lost 7 bases; unmatched junction nucleotides: 10. The CDR3 extends over 14 amino acids. Germline CDR1 MDHEN, CDR2 SYDVKM. The CDR3 coding sequence is TGTGCCAGCGCGGACAGGGTACTCTCCCAGCCCCAGCATTTT. Its translation: CASADRVLSQPQHF.

The rearrangement joins TRBV27 to TRBJ2-7; D remains unclear. V dropped 9 bases and J dropped 3 bases, with 18 bases sitting between them. In germline, CDR1 is MNHEY, CDR2 SMNVEV (reference sequence). The CDR3 runs 14 residues. This CDR3 is CASSPKAPGYEQYF. Written as DNA, the CDR3 is TGTGCCAGTTCCCCAAAGGCCCCGGGCTACGAGCAGTACTTC.

The rearrangement joins TRBV5-1 to TRBJ1-2; D is perhaps TRBD1 (5 bases). The V gene lost 2 bases and the J gene lost 8 bases, with 10 bases spanning the gap. Germline-derived CDR1 and CDR2 are SGHRS and YFSETQ. This CDR3 contains 12 residues. The CDR3 spells CASSFRDGGYTF. The CDR3 nucleotides read TGCGCCAGCAGCTTCCGGGACGGCGGCTACACCTTC.

This rearrangement joins TRBV5-1 to TRBJ1-2; no firm D call. The length of the CDR3 is 12 residues. CDR1 and CDR2 (germline): SGHRS, YFSETQ. V was cut by 2 bases and J by 8 bases, with 10 bases left in between. The CDR3 nucleotides read TGCGCCAGCAGCTTCGGACTTTCCGGCTACACCTTC. Its protein is CASSFGLSGYTF.

The chain recombines TRBV29-1 with TRBJ1-4, with TRBD1 as a possible D gene (5 bases). Trimming left V 1 base short and J 3 bases short, with 9 bases between. The germline gives CDR1 SQVTM, CDR2 ANQGSEA. This CDR3 comprises 14 residues. The chain's CDR3 is CSVEVGGANEKLFF. The DNA of the CDR3 is TGCAGCGTTGAAGTAGGAGGGGCTAATGAAAAACTGTTTTTT.

DNA for the CDR3: TGTGCCAGCAGTCTCGACTATAGCAATCAGCCCCAGCATTTT. Its translation: CASSLDYSNQPQHF. This chain uses TRBV27 with TRBJ1-5; D remains unclear. The germline V gene encodes CDR1 MNHEY and CDR2 SMNVEV (reference sequence). Trimming stripped 5 bases from V and 0 bases from J, with 8 bases between. The CDR3 is made up of 14 amino acids.

This sequence joins TRBV20-1 and TRBJ1-5; D gene uncertain. The CDR3 contains 16 residues. The germline V gene has CDR1 DFQATT and CDR2 SNEGSKA (reference sequence). Trimming took 0 bases from V and 0 from J, leaving 12 bases between them. Here the CDR3 DNA reads TGCAGTGCTAGAGAGGTTAGAGATTATAGCAATCAGCCCCAGCATTTT. It translates to CSAREVRDYSNQPQHF.